One T cell receptor beta chain is described in this entry. This sample was included in a study of T cells expressing NK-cell markers. The germline gives CDR1 SEHNR, CDR2 FQNEAQ (reference sequence). The length of the CDR3 is 12 residues. TCRdb re-analyzed the 5' RACE reads; it lists each CDR3 protein once, without DNA. The listing contains 25,000 to 35,000 distinct CDR3 sequences. Sequences were obtained from blood T cells: a sorted CD56 or NKG2C T cell subset, CD4+ or CD8+ T cells, or bulk PBMC T cells (not recorded which). The sequence came from a woman aged 18 to 75 in good health. J is TRBJ2-1 and V is TRBV7-9; the D gene TCRdb calls, TRBD1, cannot be checked with no DNA. Here the CDR3 reads CASSFPGGEQFF.